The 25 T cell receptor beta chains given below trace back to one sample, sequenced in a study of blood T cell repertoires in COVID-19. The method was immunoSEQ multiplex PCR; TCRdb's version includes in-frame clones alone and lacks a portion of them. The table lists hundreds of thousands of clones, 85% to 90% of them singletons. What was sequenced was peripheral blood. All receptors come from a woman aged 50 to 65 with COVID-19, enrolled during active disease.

The CDR3 region is CASARGTQDTQYF. In DNA, the CDR3 is TGTGCCAGCGCCCGAGGGACACAGGATACGCAGTATTTT. The chain links TRBV6-5 to TRBJ2-3; a weak D match, TRBD1 (6 bases). The CDR3 runs to 13 residues. Germline lookup yields CDR1 MNHEY and CDR2 SVGAGI. Trimming cost V 8 bases and J 6 bases, with 15 bases left between them.

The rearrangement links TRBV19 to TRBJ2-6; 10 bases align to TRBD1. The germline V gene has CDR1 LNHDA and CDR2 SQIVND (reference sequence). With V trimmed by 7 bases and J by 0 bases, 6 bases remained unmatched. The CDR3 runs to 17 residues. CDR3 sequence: CASTPGQGFSGANVLTF. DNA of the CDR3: TGTGCCAGTACCCCGGGACAGGGGTTCTCTGGGGCCAACGTCCTGACTTTC.

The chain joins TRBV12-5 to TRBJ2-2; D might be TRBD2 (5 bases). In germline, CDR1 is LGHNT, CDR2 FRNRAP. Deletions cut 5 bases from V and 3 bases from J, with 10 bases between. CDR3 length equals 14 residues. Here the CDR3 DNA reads TGTGCTAGTGGTACTTCGGAGGACACCGGGGAGCTGTTTTTT. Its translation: CASGTSEDTGELFF. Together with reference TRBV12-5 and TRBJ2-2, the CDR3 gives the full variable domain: DARVTQTPRHKVTEMGQEVTMRCQPILGHNTVFWYRQTMMQGLELLAYFRNRAPLDDSGMPKDRFSAEMPDATLATLKIQPSEPRDSAVYFCASGTSEDTGELFFGEGSRLTVL.

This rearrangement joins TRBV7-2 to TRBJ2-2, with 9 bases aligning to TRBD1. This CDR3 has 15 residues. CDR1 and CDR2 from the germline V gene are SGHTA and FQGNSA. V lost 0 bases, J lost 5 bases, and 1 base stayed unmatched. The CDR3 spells CASSLATGGTGELFF. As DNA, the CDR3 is TGTGCCAGCAGCTTAGCGACAGGGGGGACCGGGGAGCTGTTTTTT.

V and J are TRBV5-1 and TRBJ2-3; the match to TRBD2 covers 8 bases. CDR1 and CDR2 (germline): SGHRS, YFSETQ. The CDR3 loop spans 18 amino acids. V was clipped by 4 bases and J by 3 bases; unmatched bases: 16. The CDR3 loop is CASSPSPGTSGWTDTQYF. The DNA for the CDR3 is TGCGCCAGCAGCCCGAGTCCCGGGACTAGTGGGTGGACAGATACGCAGTATTTT.

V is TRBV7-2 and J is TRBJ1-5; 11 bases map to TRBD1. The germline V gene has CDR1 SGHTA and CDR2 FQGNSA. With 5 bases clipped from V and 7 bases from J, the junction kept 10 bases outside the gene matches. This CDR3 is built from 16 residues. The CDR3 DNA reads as TGTGCCAGCAGCCCTCGGACAGGGGGCTCAGGGCAGCCCCAGCATTTT. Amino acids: CASSPRTGGSGQPQHF.

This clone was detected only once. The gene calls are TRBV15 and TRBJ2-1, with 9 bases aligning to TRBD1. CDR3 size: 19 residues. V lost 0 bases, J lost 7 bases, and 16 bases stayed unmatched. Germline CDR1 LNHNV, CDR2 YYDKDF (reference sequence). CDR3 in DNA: TGTGCCACCAGCAGAGATAGTGGGCCGGGACAGGGACTTTTAAATGAGCAGTTCTTC. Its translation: CATSRDSGPGQGLLNEQFF.

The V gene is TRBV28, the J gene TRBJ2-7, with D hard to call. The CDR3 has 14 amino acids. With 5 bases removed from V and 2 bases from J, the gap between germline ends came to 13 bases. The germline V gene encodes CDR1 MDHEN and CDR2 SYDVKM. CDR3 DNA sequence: TGTGCCAGCAGTCCACTGCGGTCCCCCTACGAGCAGTACTTC. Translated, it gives CASSPLRSPYEQYF.

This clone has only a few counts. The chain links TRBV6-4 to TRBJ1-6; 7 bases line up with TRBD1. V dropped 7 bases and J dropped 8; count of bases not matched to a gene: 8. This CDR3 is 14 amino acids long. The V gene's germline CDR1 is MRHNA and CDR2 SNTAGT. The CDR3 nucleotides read TGTGCCAGCACTTGGACAGGCAAGTATTCACCCCTCCACTTT. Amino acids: CASTWTGKYSPLHF.

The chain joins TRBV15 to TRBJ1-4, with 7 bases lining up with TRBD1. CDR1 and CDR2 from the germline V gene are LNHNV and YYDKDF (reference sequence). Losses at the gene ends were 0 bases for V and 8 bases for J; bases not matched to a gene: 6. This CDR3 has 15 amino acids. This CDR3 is CATSRDRGMEEKLFF. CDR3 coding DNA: TGTGCCACCAGCAGAGACAGGGGGATGGAGGAAAAACTGTTTTTT.

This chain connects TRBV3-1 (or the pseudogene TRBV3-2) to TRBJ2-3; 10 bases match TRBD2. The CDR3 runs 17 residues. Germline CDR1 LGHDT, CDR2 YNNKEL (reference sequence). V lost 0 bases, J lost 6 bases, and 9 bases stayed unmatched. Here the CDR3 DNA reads TGTGCCAGCAGCCAAGATAGGTCTAGCGGGGGCTGGGATACGCAGTATTTT. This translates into CASSQDRSSGGWDTQYF.

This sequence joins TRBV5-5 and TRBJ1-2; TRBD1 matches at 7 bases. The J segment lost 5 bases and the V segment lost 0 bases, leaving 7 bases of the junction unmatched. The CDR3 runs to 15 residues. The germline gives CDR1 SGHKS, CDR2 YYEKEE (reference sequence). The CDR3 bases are TGTGCCAGCAGCTTGGGAGTAGGGGGCGCTTATGGCTACACCTTC. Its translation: CASSLGVGGAYGYTF.

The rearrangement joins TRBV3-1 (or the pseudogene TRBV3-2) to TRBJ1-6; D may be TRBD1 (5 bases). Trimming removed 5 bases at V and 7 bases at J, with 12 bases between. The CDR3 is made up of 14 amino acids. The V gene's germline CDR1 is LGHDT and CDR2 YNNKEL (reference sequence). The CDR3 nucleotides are TGTGCCAGCAGCGACAGCGGGGAAAATTCACCCCTCCACTTT. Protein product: CASSDSGENSPLHF.

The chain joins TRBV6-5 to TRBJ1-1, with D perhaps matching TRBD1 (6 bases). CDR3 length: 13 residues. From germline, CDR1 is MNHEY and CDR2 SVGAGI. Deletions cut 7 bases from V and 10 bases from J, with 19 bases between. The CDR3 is CASMMGYRAPAFF. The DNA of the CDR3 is TGTGCCAGCATGATGGGATACAGGGCCCCAGCTTTCTTT.

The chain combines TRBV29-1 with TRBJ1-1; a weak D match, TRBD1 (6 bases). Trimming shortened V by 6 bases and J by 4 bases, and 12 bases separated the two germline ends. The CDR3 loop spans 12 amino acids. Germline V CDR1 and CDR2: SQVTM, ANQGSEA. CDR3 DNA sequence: TGCAGCGTCCCTACAGGGACCACTGAAGCTTTCTTT. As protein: CSVPTGTTEAFF.

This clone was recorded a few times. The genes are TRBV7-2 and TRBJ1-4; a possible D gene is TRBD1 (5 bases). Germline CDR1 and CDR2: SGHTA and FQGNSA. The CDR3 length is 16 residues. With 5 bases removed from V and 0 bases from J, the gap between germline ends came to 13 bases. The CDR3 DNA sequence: TGTGCCAGCAGCCCAAGTTGGACATCAACTAATGAAAAACTGTTTTTT. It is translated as CASSPSWTSTNEKLFF.

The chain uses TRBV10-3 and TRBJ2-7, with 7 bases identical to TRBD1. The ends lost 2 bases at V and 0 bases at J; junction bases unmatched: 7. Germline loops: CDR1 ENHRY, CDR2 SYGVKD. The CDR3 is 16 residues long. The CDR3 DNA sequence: TGTGCCATCAGTGAGGCCGGGACAGAGAGCTCCTACGAGCAGTACTTC. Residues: CAISEAGTESSYEQYF.

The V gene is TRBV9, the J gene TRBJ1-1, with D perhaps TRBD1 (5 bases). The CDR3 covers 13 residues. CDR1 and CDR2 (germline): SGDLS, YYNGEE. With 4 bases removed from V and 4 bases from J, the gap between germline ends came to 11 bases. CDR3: CASSPRGSTEAFF. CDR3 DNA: TGTGCCAGCAGCCCTCGGGGGTCCACTGAAGCTTTCTTT.

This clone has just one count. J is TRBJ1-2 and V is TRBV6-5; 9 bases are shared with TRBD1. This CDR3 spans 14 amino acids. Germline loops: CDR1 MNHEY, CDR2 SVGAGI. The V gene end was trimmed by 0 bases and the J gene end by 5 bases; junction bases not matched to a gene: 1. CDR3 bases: TGTGCCAGCAGTTACTCGACAGGGGGATATGGCTACACCTTC. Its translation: CASSYSTGGYGYTF.

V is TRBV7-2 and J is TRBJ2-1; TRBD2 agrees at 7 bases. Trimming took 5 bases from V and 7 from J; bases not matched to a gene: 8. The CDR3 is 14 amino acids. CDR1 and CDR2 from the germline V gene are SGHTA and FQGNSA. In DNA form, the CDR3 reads TGTGCCAGCAGCGCCCGGGACTACAGAAATGAGCAGTTCTTC. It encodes CASSARDYRNEQFF.

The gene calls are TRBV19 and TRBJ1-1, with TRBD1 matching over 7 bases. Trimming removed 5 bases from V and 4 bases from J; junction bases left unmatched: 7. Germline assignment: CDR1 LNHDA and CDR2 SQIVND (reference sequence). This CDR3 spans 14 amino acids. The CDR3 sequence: CASSLTGVGTEAFF. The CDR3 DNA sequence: TGTGCCAGTAGTCTCACAGGGGTGGGCACTGAAGCTTTCTTT.

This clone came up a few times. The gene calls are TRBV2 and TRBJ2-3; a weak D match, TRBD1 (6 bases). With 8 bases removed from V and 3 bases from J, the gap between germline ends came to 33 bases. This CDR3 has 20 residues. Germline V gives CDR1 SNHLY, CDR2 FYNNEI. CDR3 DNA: TGTGCCAGCCGCCCATCCGAGGGGGTCCCGGGGTTGGGGGTTACAGATACGCAGTATTTT. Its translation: CASRPSEGVPGLGVTDTQYF.

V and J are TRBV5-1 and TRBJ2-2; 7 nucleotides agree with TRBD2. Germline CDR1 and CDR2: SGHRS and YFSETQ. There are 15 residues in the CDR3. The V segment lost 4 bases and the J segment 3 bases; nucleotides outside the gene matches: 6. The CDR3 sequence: CASSLEGGDTGELFF. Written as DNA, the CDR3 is TGCGCCAGCAGCCTAGAGGGAGGGGACACCGGGGAGCTGTTTTTT. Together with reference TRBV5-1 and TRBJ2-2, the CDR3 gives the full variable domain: KAGVTQTPRYLIKTRGQQVTLSCSPISGHRSVSWYQQTPGQGLQFLFEYFSETQRNKGNFPGRFSGRQFSNSRSEMNVSTLELGDSALYLCASSLEGGDTGELFFGEGSRLTVL.

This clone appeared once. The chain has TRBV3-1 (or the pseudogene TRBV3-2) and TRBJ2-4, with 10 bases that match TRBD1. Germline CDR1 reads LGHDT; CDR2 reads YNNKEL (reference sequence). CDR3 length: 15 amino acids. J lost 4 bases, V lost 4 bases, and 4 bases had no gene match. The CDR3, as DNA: TGTGCCAGCAGCCGGGACAGGGGTGGTAAAAACATTCAGTACTTC. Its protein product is CASSRDRGGKNIQYF.

The CDR3 DNA is TGCGCCAGCAGGACCACAGGGTCAGGCTTCGGGGGGGCCCTCCACTTT. It specifies CASRTTGSGFGGALHF. The J gene is TRBJ1-6, the V gene TRBV10-2, with D tentatively TRBD1 (6 bases). This CDR3 has 16 residues. Germline V gives CDR1 WSHSY, CDR2 SAAADI. V lost 6 bases to trimming and J lost 14 bases, with 26 bases between them.